This TCR beta chain was sequenced during a study of response to subunit inactivated influenza vaccine. Whole-study results and caveats: Few new T cells, the authors suggested, are recruited by each seasonal influenza vaccination.

Points on this clonotype: The antigen is undetermined.

The germline V gene has CDR1 MDHEN and CDR2 SYDVKM. The ends lost 7 bases at V and 5 bases at J; junction bases unmatched: 8. CDR3 length: 14 amino acids. Via MiXCR, TCRdb re-called the RT-PCR reads, giving one row per CDR3 protein. The table shows more than 700,000 distinct CDR3 sequences, with about 20% occurring only once. The chain combines TRBV28 with TRBJ1-1, with 9 bases that match TRBD1. This sample comprised PBMCs from blood, obtained more than 4 days after vaccination. The origin of this receptor is a man aged 50 or older who received an inactivated influenza vaccine. CDR3 DNA: TGTGCCAGCATTCACGGGACAGGGCGGACTGAAGCTTTCTTT. Its translation: CASIHGTGRTEAFF.